This TCR beta chain was recorded in a study of vaccination effects on CD4 cells after COVID-19. Study background: Each participant received a vaccine that was either BNT162b2 or mRNA-1273, given as two doses.

CDR3 length equals 15 residues. Germline CDR1 SGDLS, CDR2 YYNGEE. Trimming took 0 bases from V and 9 from J; bases not matched to a gene: 5. Sequencing used immunoSEQ multiplex PCR; TCRdb keeps in-frame clones, though not all of them. The sample carries about 37,000 clones, under 70% recorded once. The ViraFEST assay expanded antigen-specific CD4+ T cells with viral peptide pools before sequencing. It was after nine to ten days of culture that CD4+ T cells were isolated. Vaccinated participants had no history of SARS-CoV-2 infection and tested negative for nucleocapsid antibodies. A remark on this clone: What it binds is not known.

The chain carries TRBV9 and TRBJ2-1; 11 bases match TRBD2. The sample here was CD4+ T cells from PBMCs cultured with HCoV-OC43 spike peptides, taken before COVID-19 vaccination. Subset specified: HCoV-OC43 spike overlapping peptide pool stimulation. The receptor's source is a human donor who received a COVID-19 vaccine. CDR3: CASSVDSGGALEQFF. In DNA form, the CDR3 reads TGTGCCAGCAGCGTAGATAGCGGGGGGGCACTTGAGCAGTTCTTC.